This T cell receptor (beta chain) was observed in a study of blood T cell repertoires in COVID-19. Some clones are missing from TCRdb's copy, which holds only in-frame ones; the method was immunoSEQ multiplex PCR. The profile shows 70,000 or so clones, around 75% of them singletons. Germline-derived CDR1 and CDR2 are ENHRY and SYGVKD. The V gene end was trimmed by 2 bases and the J gene end by 4 bases; junction bases not matched to a gene: 9. The CDR3 has 16 residues. The chain recombines TRBV10-3 with TRBJ1-2; TRBD1 matches at 8 bases. This receptor was obtained from a man between 65 and 85 years old with acute or convalescent COVID-19. Sequencing was done on a sample of peripheral blood. For the CDR3, the DNA is TGTGCCATCAGTGAGCCAGGGGGCGCAAACGCCTATGGCTACACCTTC. Protein sequence: CAISEPGGANAYGYTF.